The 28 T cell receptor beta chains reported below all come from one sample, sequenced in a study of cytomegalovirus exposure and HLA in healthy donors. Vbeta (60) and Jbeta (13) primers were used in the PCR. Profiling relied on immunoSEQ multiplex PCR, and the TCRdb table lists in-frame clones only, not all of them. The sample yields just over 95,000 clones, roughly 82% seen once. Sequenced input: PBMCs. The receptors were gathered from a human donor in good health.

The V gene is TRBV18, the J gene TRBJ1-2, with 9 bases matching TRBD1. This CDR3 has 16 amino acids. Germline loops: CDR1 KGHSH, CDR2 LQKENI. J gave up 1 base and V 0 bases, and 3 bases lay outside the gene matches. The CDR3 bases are TGTGCCAGCTCACCACCGGGACAGGGACTTAACTATGGCTACACCTTC. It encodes CASSPPGQGLNYGYTF.

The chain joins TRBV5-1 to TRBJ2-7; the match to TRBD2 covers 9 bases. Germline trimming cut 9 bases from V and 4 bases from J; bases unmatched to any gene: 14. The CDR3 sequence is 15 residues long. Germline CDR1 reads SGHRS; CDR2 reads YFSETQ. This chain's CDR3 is CATHQGGSGSYEQYF. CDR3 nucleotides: TGCGCCACCCATCAGGGTGGTAGCGGGAGTTACGAGCAGTACTTC.

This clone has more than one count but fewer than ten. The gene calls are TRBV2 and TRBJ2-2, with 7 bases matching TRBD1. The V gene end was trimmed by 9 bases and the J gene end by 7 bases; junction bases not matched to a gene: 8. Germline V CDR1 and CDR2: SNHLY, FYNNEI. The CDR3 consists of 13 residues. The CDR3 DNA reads TGTGCCAGTAAAGCAGGGGGAGTCGGGGAGCTGTTTTTT. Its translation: CASKAGGVGELFF. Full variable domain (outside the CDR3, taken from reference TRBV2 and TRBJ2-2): EPEVTQTPSHQVTQMGQEVILRCVPISNHLYFYWYRQILGQKVEFLVSFYNNEISEKSEIFDDQFSVERPDGSNFTLKIRSTKLEDSAMYFCASKAGGVGELFFGEGSRLTVL.

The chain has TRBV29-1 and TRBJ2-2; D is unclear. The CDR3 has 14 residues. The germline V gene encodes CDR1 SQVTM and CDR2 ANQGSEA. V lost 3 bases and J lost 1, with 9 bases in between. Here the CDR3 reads CSVDPSGNTGELFF. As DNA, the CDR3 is TGCAGCGTTGATCCCTCGGGGAACACCGGGGAGCTGTTTTTT.

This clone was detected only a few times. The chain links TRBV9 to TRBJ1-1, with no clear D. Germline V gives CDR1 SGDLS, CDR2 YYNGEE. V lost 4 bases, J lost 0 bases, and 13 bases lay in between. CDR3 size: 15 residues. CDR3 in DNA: TGTGCCAGCAGCCCCCGGTCCGGGGTGAACACTGAAGCTTTCTTT. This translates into CASSPRSGVNTEAFF.

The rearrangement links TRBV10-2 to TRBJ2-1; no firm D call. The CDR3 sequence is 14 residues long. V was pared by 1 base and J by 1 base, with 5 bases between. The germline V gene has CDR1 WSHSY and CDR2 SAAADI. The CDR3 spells CASSEFRSYNEQFF. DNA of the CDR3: TGCGCCAGCAGTGAGTTTCGTTCCTACAATGAGCAGTTCTTC.

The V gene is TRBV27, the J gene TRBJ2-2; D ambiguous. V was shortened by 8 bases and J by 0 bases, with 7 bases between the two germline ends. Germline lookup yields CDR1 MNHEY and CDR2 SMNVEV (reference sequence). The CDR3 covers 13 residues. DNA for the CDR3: TGTGCCAGCTCTACCCCGAACACCGGGGAGCTGTTTTTT. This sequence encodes CASSTPNTGELFF.

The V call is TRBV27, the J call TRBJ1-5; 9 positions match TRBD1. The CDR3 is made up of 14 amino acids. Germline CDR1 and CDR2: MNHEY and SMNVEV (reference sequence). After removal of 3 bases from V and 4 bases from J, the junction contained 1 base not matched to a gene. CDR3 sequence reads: CASSFGQGNQPQHF. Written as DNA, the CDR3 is TGTGCCAGCAGTTTCGGACAGGGGAATCAGCCCCAGCATTTT.

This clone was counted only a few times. DNA for the CDR3: TGTGCCAGCAGTTTCCTGGGCGACCTCTCCTACAATGAGCAGTTCTTC. Its translation is CASSFLGDLSYNEQFF. The genes are TRBV27 and TRBJ2-1; D remains unclear. Trimming left V 3 bases short and J 0 bases short, with 12 bases between. The CDR3 loop spans 16 amino acids. Per the germline V gene, CDR1 is MNHEY and CDR2 is SMNVEV (reference sequence).

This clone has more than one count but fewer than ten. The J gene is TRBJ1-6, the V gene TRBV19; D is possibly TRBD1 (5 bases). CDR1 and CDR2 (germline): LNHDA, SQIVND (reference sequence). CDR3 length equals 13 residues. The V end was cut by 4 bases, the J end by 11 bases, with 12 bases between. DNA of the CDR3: TGTGCCAGTAGTACATCAAAGGACACACCCCTCCACTTT. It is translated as CASSTSKDTPLHF. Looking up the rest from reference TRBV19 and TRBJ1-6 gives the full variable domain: DGGITQSPKYLFRKEGQNVTLSCEQNLNHDAMYWYRQDPGQGLRLIYYSQIVNDFQKGDIAEGYSVSREKKESFPLTVTSAQKNPTAFYLCASSTSKDTPLHFGNGTRLTVT.

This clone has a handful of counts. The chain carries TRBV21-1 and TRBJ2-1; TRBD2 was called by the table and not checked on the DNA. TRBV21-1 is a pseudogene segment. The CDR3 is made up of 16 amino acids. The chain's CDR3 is CASSPREGRLGDEQFF. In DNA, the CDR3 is TGTGCCAGCAGCCCACGTGAGGGCCGCCTAGGAGATGAGCAGTTCTTC.

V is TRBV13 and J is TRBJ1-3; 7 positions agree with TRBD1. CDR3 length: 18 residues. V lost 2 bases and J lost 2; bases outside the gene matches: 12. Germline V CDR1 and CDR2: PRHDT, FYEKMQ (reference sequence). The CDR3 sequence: CASSLSGIWQGAGNTIYF. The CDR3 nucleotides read TGTGCCAGCAGCTTAAGCGGTATTTGGCAGGGGGCTGGAAACACCATATATTTT.

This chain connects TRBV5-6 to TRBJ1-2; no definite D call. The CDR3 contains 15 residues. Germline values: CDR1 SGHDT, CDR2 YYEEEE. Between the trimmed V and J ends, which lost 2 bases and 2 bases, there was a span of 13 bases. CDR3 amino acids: CASSLDPGNNYGYTF. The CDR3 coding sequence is TGTGCCAGCAGCTTAGATCCCGGGAACAACTATGGCTACACCTTC.

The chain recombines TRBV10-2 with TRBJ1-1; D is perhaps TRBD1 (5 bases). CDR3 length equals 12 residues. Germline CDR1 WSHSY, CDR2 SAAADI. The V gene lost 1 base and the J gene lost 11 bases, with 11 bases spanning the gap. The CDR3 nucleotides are TGCGCCAGCAGTGAGTGGTCGGGGGATGCTTTCTTT. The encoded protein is CASSEWSGDAFF.

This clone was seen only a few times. The CDR3 nucleotides are TGTGCCAGCAGCCAAGATTGGGGCGCAGACTACGAGCAGTACTTC. It translates to CASSQDWGADYEQYF. This chain connects TRBV14 to TRBJ2-7, with D possibly being TRBD1 (5 bases). This CDR3 has 15 residues. Germline CDR1 reads SGHDN; CDR2 reads FVKESK. V lost 0 bases and J 3 bases, leaving 12 bases between the germline ends.

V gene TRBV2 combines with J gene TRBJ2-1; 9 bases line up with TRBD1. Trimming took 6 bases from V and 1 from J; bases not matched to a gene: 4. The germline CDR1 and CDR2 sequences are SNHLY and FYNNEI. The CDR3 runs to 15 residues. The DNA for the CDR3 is TGTGCCAGCAGCAGGGACAGGGATTCCTACAATGAGCAGTTCTTC. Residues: CASSRDRDSYNEQFF.

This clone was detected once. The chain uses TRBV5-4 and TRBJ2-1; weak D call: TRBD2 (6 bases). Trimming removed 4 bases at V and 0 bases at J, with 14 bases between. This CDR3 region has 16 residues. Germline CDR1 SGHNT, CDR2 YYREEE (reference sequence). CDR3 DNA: TGTGCCAGCAGCCTATATAGCGGAGCCTCCTACAATGAGCAGTTCTTC. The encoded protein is CASSLYSGASYNEQFF.

The CDR3 DNA sequence: TGTGCCAGCGCCAGATTCCCGGGGGGGACCTCTAACTATGGCTACACCTTC. It specifies CASARFPGGTSNYGYTF. The chain carries TRBV27 and TRBJ1-2, with D possibly being TRBD1 (5 bases). V shed 8 bases and J shed 0 bases, with 22 bases lying between them. Per the germline V gene, CDR1 is MNHEY and CDR2 is SMNVEV (reference sequence). The CDR3 spans 17 residues.

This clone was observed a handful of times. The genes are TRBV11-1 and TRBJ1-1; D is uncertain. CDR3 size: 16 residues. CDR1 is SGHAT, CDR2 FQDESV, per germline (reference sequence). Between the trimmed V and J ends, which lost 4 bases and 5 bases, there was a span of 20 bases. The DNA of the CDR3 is TGTGCCAGCAGCTCAGACTTTCCGGCCGCGGCAACTGAAGCTTTCTTT. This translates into CASSSDFPAAATEAFF.

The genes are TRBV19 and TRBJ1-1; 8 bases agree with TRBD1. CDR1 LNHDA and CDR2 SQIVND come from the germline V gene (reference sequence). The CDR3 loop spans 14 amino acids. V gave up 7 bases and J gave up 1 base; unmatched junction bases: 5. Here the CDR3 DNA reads TGTGCCAGTAACAAACAGGGGGGGAACACTGAAGCTTTCTTT. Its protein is CASNKQGGNTEAFF.

The CDR3 DNA sequence: TGTGCCAGCAGAAAAACGGGACAGGCGAACAATGAGCAGTTCTTC. It yields the protein CASRKTGQANNEQFF. V usage is TRBV6-1 and J usage is TRBJ2-1; TRBD1 matches 8 bases. J was trimmed by 5 bases and V by 6 bases; bases with no gene match: 9. The CDR3 has 15 amino acids. Germline V gene data show CDR1 as MNHNS and CDR2 as SASEGT.

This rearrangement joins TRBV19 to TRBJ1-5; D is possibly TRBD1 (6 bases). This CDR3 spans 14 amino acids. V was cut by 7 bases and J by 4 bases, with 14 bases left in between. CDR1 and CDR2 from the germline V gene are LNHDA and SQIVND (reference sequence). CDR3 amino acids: CASKETGGNQPQHF. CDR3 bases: TGTGCCAGTAAGGAGACAGGAGGAAATCAGCCCCAGCATTTT.

As DNA, the CDR3 is TGTGCCAGCAGACTAACAGGAAGCAATCAGCCCCAGCATTTT. Residues: CASRLTGSNQPQHF. V gene TRBV6-1 combines with J gene TRBJ1-5, with a tentative D call TRBD1 (5 bases). The CDR3 length is 14 residues. Trimming shortened V by 6 bases and J by 1 base, and 10 bases separated the two germline ends. Per the germline V gene, CDR1 is MNHNS and CDR2 is SASEGT.

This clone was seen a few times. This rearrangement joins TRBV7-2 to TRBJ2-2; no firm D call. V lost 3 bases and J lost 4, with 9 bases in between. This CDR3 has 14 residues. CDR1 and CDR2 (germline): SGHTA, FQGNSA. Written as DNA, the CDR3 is TGTGCCAGCAGCTTCACTACACCCACCGGGGAGCTGTTTTTT. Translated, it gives CASSFTTPTGELFF. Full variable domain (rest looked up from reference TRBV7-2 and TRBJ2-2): GAGVSQSPSNKVTEKGKDVELRCDPISGHTALYWYRQSLGQGLEFLIYFQGNSAPDKSGLPSDRFSAERTGGSVSTLTIQRTQQEDSAVYLCASSFTTPTGELFFGEGSRLTVL.

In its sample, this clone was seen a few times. The CDR3 protein is CASSTNTGGRSGGTQYF. CDR3 bases: TGTGCCAGCAGCACTAACACCGGCGGGAGGAGTGGGGGGACCCAGTACTTC. This chain uses TRBV7-2 with TRBJ2-5; 8 bases agree with TRBD2. In germline, CDR1 is SGHTA, CDR2 FQGNSA. This CDR3 contains 17 residues. V lost 5 bases, J lost 7 bases, and 18 bases stayed unmatched.

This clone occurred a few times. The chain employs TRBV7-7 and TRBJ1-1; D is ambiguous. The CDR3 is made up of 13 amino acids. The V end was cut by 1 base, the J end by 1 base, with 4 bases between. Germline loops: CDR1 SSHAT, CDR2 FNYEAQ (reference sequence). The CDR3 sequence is CASSLGANTEAFF. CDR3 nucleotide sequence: TGTGCCAGCAGCTTAGGGGCGAACACTGAAGCTTTCTTT.

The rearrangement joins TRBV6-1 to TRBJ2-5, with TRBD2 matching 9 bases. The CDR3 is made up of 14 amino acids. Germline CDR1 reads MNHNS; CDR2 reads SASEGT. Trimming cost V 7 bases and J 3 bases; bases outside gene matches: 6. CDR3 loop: CASMQASGKETQYF. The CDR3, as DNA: TGTGCCAGCATGCAAGCTAGCGGGAAAGAGACCCAGTACTTC.

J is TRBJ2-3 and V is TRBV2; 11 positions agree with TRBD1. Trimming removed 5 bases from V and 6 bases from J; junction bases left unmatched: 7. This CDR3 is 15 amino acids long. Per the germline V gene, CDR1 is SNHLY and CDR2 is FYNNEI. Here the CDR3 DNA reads TGTGCCAGCAGTCCGGACAGGGGGCTAGGGGATACGCAGTATTTT. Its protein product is CASSPDRGLGDTQYF.